The rows below give T cell receptor beta chains drawn from one sample of a study of blood T cell repertoires in COVID-19. The protocol was immunoSEQ multiplex PCR, while the TCRdb copy is restricted to in-frame clones and leaves out a portion. The table has 240,000 or so clones, about 68% seen once. The material sequenced was peripheral blood. Receptors originate from a woman older than 75 with acute or convalescent COVID-19. Each CDR3 is given with its conserved first and last residue. Each record gives: D gene, clone size, CDR3 length, J gene, V gene, CDR3 protein, CDR3 DNA. The D gene is left open where the match is weak. Size is omitted from some rows. Given values are once, few, many or a class for expanded clones.

NA,few,16,TRBJ1-5,TRBV6-1,CASSDRGGVGHQPQHF,TGTGCCAGCAGTGATAGGGGTGGGGTTGGGCACCAGCCCCAGCATTTT
TRBD1,NA,13,TRBJ1-1,TRBV11-3,CASSSDRGSEAFF,TGTGCCAGCAGCTCCGACAGGGGCTCTGAAGCTTTCTTT
TRBD1,NA,15,TRBJ1-5,TRBV9,CASSLSGTGNQPQHF,TGTGCCAGCAGCTTATCCGGGACAGGGAATCAGCCCCAGCATTTT
NA,few,14,TRBJ1-4,TRBV5-1,CASSLRGFNEKLFF,TGCGCCAGCAGCTTGAGAGGCTTTAATGAAAAACTGTTTTTT
NA,NA,14,TRBJ2-2,TRBV5-4,CASSPSRAAGELFF,TGTGCCAGCAGCCCGAGCAGGGCCGCCGGGGAGCTGTTTTTT
TRBD2,NA,15,TRBJ2-1,TRBV5-1,CASSPSGSLGNEQFF,TGCGCCAGCAGCCCGAGCGGGAGCTTAGGCAATGAGCAGTTCTTC
TRBD1,NA,18,TRBJ1-5,TRBV27,CASSLRGQGTYSNQPQHF,TGTGCCAGCAGCCTCCGTGGACAGGGCACATATAGCAATCAGCCCCAGCATTTT
NA,once,16,TRBJ1-3,TRBV19,CASSYGLKSSGNTIYF,TGTGCCAGTAGTTACGGACTTAAGAGCTCTGGAAACACCATATATTTT
NA,many,14,TRBJ1-2,TRBV10-1,CASSESPAGVGYTF,TGCGCCAGCAGTGAGTCCCCGGCAGGGGTCGGCTACACCTTC
NA,NA,19,TRBJ2-7,TRBV5-7,CASSRSPTEEGTRRDEQYF,TGTGCCAGCAGCCGAAGCCCCACCGAGGAGGGGACCCGGCGGGACGAGCAGTACTTC
TRBD2,NA,18,TRBJ2-7,TRBV5-1,CASSLSLAGGPSSYEQYF,TGCGCCAGCAGCTTGAGCCTAGCGGGAGGGCCGAGCTCCTACGAGCAGTACTTC
NA,NA,12,TRBJ2-1,TRBV7-8,CASSPGLNEQFF,TGTGCCAGCAGCCCGGGACTCAATGAGCAGTTCTTC
NA,NA,15,TRBJ2-2,TRBV25-1,CATMGAAGAHGELFF,TGTGCCACAATGGGGGCAGCCGGGGCGCACGGGGAGCTGTTTTTT
NA,few,15,TRBJ1-1,TRBV5-1,CASSLETPSYTEAFF,TGCGCCAGCAGCTTGGAGACACCGTCCTACACTGAAGCTTTCTTT
NA,few,13,TRBJ2-7,TRBV6-5,CASRGLGGNEQYF,TGTGCCAGCAGGGGTCTTGGGGGGAACGAGCAGTACTTC
NA,NA,17,TRBJ1-2,TRBV4-3,CASSQEVYPSGNYGYTF,TGCGCCAGCAGCCAAGAGGTCTACCCCAGCGGGAACTATGGCTACACCTTC
NA,NA,13,TRBJ2-5,TRBV18,CASSPWQQETQYF,TGTGCCAGCTCACCTTGGCAGCAAGAGACCCAGTACTTC